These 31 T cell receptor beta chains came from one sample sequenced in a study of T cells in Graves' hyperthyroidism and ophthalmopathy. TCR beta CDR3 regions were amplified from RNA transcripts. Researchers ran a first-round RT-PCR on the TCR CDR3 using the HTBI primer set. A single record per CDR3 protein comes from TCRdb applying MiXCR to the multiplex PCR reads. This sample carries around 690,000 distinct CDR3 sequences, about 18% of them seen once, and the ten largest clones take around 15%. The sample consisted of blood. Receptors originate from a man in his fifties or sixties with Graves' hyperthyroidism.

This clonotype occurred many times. The DNA of the CDR3 is TGTGCCAGCAGCTTAGAGCCGGGGAGATCCTACGAGCAGTACTTC. Residues: CASSLEPGRSYEQYF. The chain is built from TRBV7-2 and TRBJ2-7; D perhaps matches TRBD2 (5 bases). The CDR3 is made up of 15 amino acids. Trimming removed 1 base at V and 1 base at J, with 11 bases between. Germline V lookup: CDR1 SGHTA, CDR2 FQGNSA.

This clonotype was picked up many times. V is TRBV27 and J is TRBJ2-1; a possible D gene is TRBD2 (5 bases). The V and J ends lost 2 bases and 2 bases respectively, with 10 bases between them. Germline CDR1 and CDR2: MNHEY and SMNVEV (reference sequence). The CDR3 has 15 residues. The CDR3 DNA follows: TGTGCCAGCAGTTTAGGTCTAGCACCCTACAATGAGCAGTTCTTC. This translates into CASSLGLAPYNEQFF.

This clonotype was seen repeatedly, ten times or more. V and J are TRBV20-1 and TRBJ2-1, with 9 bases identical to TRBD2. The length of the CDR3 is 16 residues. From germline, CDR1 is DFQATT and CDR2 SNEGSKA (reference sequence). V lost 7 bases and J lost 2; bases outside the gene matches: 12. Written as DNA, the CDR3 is TGCAGTGTTAAAGGGCTAGCGGGATTGGCCTACAATGAGCAGTTCTTC. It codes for CSVKGLAGLAYNEQFF.

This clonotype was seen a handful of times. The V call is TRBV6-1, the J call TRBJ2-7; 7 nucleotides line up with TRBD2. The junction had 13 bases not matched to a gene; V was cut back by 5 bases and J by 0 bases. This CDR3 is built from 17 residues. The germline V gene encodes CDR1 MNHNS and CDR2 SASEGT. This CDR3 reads CASSPSKIAGHSYEQYF. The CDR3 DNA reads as TGTGCCAGCAGTCCTTCGAAAATAGCGGGTCACTCCTACGAGCAGTACTTC.

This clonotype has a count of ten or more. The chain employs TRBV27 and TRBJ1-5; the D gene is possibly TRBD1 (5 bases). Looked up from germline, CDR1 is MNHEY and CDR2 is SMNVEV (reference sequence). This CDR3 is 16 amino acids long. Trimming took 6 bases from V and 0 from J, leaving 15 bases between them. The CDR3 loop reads CASSPTVFHSNQPQHF. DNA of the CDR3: TGTGCCAGCAGCCCGACAGTCTTCCATAGCAATCAGCCCCAGCATTTT.

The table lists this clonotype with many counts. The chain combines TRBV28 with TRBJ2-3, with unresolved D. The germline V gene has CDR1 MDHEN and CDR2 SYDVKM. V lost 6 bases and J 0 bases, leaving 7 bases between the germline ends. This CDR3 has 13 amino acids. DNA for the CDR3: TGTGCCAGCAGCGGCTTTAGCACAGATACGCAGTATTTT. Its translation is CASSGFSTDTQYF.

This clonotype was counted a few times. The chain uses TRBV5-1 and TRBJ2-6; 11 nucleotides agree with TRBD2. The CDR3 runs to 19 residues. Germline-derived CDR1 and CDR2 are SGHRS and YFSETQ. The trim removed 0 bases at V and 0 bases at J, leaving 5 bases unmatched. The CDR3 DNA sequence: TGCGCCAGCAGCTTGGAACTAGCGGGAGAGTTCTCTGGGGCCAACGTCCTGACTTTC. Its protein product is CASSLELAGEFSGANVLTF.

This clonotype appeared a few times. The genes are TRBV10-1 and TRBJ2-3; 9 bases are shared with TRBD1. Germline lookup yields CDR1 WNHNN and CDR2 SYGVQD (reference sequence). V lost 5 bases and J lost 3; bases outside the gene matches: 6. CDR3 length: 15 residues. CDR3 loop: CASSRVGQGTDTQYF. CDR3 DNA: TGCGCCAGCAGTCGAGTGGGACAGGGAACAGATACGCAGTATTTT.

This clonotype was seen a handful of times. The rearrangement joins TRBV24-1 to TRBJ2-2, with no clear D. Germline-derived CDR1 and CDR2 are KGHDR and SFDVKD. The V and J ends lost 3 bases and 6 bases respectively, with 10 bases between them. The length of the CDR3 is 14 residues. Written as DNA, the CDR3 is TGTGCCACCAGTGATACCCCCCTCTCCGGGGAGCTGTTTTTT. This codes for CATSDTPLSGELFF.

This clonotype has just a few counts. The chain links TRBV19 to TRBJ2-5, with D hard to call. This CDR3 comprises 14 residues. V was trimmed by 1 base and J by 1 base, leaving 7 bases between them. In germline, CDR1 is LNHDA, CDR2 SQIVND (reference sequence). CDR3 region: CASSIGVVQETQYF. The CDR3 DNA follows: TGTGCCAGTAGTATAGGCGTCGTCCAAGAGACCCAGTACTTC.

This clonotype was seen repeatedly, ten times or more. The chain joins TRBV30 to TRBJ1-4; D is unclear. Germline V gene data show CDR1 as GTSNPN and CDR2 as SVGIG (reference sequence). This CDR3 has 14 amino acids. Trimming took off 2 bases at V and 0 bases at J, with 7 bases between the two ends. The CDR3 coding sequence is TGTGCCTGGAGTTTCCAGACAACTAATGAAAAACTGTTTTTT. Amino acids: CAWSFQTTNEKLFF. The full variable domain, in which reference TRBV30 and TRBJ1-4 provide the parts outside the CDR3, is SQTIHQWPATLVQPVGSPLSLECTVEGTSNPNLYWYRQAAGRGLQLLFYSVGIGQISSEVPQNLSASRPQDRQFILSSKKLLLSDSGFYLCAWSFQTTNEKLFFGSGTQLSVL.

In nucleotides, the CDR3 is TGTGCCATCCCCAGGGGCTATGGCTACACCTTC. Residues: CAIPRGYGYTF. The genes are TRBV10-3 and TRBJ1-2; D might be TRBD1 (6 bases). The ends were cut back, 8 bases at V and 4 bases at J, with 8 bases in the middle. CDR3 length equals 11 residues. The V gene's germline CDR1 is ENHRY and CDR2 SYGVKD.

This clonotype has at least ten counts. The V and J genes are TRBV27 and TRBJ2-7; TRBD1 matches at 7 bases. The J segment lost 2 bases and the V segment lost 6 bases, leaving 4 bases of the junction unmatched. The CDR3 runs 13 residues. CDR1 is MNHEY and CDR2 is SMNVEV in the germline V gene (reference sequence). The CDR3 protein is CASSQGVTYEQYF. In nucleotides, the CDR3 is TGTGCCAGCAGCCAGGGGGTGACCTACGAGCAGTACTTC.

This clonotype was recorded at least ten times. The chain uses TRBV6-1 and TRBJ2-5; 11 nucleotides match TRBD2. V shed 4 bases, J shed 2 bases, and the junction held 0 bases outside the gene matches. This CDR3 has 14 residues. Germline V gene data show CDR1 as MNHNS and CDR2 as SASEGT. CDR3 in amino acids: CASSGLAGQETQYF. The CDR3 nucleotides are TGTGCCAGCAGTGGACTAGCGGGACAAGAGACCCAGTACTTC.

In DNA, the CDR3 is TGTGCCAGCACCTATATAGGACTAGCAAACACCGGGGAGCTGTTTTTT. Residues: CASTYIGLANTGELFF. This rearrangement joins TRBV7-9 to TRBJ2-2, with 8 bases matching TRBD2. The CDR3 spans 16 residues. J gave up 2 bases and V 7 bases, and 9 bases lay outside the gene matches. Germline assignment: CDR1 SEHNR and CDR2 FQNEAQ (reference sequence). Variable domain in full (rest from reference TRBV7-9 and TRBJ2-2): DTGVSQNPRHKITKRGQNVTFRCDPISEHNRLYWYRQTLGQGPEFLTYFQNEAQLEKSRLLSDRFSAERPKGSFSTLEIQRTEQGDSAMYLCASTYIGLANTGELFFGEGSRLTVL.

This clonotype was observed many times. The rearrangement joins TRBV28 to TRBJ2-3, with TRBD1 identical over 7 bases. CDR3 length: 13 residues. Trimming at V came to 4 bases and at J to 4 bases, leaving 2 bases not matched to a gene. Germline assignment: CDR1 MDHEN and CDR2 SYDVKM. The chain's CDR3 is CASSSGQADTQYF. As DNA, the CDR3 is TGTGCCAGCAGTTCCGGACAGGCAGATACGCAGTATTTT.

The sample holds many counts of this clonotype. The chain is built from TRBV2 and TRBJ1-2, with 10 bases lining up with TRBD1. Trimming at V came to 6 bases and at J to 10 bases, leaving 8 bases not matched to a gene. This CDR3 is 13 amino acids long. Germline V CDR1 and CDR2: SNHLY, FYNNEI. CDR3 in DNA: TGTGCCAGCAGGGTACGGACAGGGGGGTACTACACCTTC. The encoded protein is CASRVRTGGYYTF. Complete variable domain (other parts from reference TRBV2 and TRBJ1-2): EPEVTQTPSHQVTQMGQEVILRCVPISNHLYFYWYRQILGQKVEFLVSFYNNEISEKSEIFDDQFSVERPDGSNFTLKIRSTKLEDSAMYFCASRVRTGGYYTFGSGTRLTVV.

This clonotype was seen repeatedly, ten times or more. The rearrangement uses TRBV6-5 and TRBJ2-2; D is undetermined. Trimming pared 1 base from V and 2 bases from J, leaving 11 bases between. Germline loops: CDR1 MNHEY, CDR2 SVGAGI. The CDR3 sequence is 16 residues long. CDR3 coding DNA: TGTGCCAGCAGTTACTGGTTGCGACTCAACACCGGGGAGCTGTTTTTT. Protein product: CASSYWLRLNTGELFF.

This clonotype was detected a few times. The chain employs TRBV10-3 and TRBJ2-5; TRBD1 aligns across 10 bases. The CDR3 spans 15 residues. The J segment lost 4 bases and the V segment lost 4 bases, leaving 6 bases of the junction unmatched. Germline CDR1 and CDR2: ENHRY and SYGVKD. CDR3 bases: TGTGCCATCAGTGGACAGGGGGCGAAGGGAGAGACCCAGTACTTC. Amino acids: CAISGQGAKGETQYF.

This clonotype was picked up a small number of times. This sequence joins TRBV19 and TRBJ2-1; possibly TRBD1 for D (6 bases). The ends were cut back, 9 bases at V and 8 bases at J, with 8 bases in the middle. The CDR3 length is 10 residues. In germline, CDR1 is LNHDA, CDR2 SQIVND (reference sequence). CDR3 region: CASRGYEQFF. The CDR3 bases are TGTGCCAGCAGGGGTTATGAGCAGTTCTTC.

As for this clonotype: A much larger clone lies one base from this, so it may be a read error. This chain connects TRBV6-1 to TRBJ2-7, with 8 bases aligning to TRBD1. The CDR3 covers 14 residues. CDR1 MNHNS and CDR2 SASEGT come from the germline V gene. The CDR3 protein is CASSEPGQAYKQYF. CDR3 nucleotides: TGTGCCAGCAGTGAACCGGGACAGGCCTACAAGCAGTACTTC.

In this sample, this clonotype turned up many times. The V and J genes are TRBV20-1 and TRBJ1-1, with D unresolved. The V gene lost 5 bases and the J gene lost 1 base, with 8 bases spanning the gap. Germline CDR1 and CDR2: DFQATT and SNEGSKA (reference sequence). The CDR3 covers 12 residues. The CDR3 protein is CSACQPNTEAFF. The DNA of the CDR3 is TGCAGTGCTTGTCAGCCGAACACTGAAGCTTTCTTT.

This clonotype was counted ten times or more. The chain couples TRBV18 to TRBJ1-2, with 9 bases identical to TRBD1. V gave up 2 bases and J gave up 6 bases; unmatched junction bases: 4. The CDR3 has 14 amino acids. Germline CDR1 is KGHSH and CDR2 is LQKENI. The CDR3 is CASSPDRGSDGYTF. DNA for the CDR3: TGTGCCAGCTCACCAGACAGGGGGTCGGATGGCTACACCTTC.

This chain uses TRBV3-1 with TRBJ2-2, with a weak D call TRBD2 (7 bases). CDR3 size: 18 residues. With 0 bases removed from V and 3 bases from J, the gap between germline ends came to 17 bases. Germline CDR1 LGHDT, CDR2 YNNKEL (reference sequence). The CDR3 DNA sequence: TGTGCCAGCAGCCAAGACGCCGGGGGCGGGAGCTACACCGGGGAGCTGTTTTTT. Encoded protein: CASSQDAGGGSYTGELFF.

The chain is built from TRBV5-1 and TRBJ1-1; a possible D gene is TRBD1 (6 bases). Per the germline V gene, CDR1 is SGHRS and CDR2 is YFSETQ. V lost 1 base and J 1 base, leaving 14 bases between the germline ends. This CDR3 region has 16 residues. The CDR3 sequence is CASSLRQGIGNTEAFF. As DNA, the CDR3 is TGCGCCAGCAGCTTGCGGCAGGGGATCGGGAACACTGAAGCTTTCTTT.

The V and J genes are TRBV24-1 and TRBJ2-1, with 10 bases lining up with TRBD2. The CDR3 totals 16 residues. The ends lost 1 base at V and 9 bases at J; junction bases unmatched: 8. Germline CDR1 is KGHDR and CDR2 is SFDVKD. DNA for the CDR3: TGTGCCACCAGTGATTTCTCAGCTAGCGGGAGACGTGAGCAGTTCTTC. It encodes CATSDFSASGRREQFF.

The CDR3 DNA reads TGTGCCAGCACCCAAGAAGGACAATCGCTGTTTTTT. This gives the protein CASTQEGQSLFF. The chain couples TRBV11-2 to TRBJ2-2; D is possibly TRBD1 (5 bases). Per the germline V gene, CDR1 is SGHAT and CDR2 is FQNNGV. This CDR3 has 12 residues. Trimming stripped 7 bases from V and 13 bases from J, with 16 bases between. Full variable domain (remainder filled in from reference TRBV11-2 and TRBJ2-2): EAGVAQSPRYKIIEKRQSVAFWCNPISGHATLYWYQQILGQGPKLLIQFQNNGVVDDSQLPKDRFSAERLKGVDSTLKIQPAKLEDSAVYLCASTQEGQSLFFGEGSRLTVL.

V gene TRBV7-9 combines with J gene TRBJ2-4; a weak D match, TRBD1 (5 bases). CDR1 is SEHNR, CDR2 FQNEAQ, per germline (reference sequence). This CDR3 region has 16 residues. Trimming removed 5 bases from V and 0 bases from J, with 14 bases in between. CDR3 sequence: CASSISDSLAKNIQYF. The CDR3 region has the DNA TGTGCCAGCAGCATCTCCGACAGCCTAGCCAAAAACATTCAGTACTTC. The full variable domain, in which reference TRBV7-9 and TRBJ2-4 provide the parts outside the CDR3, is DTGVSQNPRHKITKRGQNVTFRCDPISEHNRLYWYRQTLGQGPEFLTYFQNEAQLEKSRLLSDRFSAERPKGSFSTLEIQRTEQGDSAMYLCASSISDSLAKNIQYFGAGTRLSVL.

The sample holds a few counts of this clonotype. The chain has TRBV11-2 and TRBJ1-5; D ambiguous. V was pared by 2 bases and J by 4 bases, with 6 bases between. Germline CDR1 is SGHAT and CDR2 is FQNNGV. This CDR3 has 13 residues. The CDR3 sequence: CASSLLLNQPQHF. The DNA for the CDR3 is TGTGCCAGCAGCTTACTCTTAAATCAGCCCCAGCATTTT.

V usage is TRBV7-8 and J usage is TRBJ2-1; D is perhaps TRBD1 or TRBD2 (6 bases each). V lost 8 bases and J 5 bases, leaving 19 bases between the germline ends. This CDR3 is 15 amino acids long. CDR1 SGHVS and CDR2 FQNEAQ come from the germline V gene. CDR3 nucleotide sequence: TGTGCCAGCGGATTAGGGGGGAGCAGGCACAATGAGCAGTTCTTC. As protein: CASGLGGSRHNEQFF.

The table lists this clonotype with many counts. The CDR3 reads CASSAKTSGWEHYEQYF. The DNA of the CDR3 is TGTGCCAGCAGCGCCAAGACTAGCGGGTGGGAACACTACGAGCAGTACTTC. The J gene is TRBJ2-7, the V gene TRBV11-2; 10 bases line up with TRBD2. CDR3 length: 17 residues. Germline V lookup: CDR1 SGHAT, CDR2 FQNNGV. With V trimmed by 5 bases and J by 3 bases, 13 bases remained unmatched.